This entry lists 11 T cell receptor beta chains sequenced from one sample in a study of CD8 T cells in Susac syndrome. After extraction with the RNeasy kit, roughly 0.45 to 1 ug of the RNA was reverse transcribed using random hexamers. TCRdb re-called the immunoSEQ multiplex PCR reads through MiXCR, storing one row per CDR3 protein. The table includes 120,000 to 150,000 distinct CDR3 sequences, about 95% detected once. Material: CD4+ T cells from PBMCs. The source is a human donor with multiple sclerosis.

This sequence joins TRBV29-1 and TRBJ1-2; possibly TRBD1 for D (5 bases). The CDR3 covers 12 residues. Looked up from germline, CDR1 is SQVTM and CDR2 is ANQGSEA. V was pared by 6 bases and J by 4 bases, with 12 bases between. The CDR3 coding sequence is TGCAGCGTCGCCTCGACAGCCTATGGCTACACCTTC. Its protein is CSVASTAYGYTF.

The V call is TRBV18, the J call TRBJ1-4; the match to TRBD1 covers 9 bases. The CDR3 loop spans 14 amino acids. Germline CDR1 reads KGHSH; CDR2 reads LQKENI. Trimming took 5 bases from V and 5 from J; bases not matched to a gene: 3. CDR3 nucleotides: TGTGCCAGCTCATCGGACAGGGGCAATGAAAAACTGTTTTTT. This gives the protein CASSSDRGNEKLFF.

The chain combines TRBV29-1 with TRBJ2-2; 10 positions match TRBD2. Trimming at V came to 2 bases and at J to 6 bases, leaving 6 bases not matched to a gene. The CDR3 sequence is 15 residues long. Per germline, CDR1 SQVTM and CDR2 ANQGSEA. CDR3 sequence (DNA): TGCAGCGTTGAAACTAGCGGGGCGTCATCCGGGGAGCTGTTTTTT. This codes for CSVETSGASSGELFF.

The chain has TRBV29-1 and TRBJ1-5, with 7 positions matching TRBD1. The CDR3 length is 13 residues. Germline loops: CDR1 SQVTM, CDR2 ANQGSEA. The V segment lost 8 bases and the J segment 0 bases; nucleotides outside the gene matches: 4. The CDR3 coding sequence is TGCAGCATCGGGACAGCTAGCAATCAGCCCCAGCATTTT. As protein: CSIGTASNQPQHF.

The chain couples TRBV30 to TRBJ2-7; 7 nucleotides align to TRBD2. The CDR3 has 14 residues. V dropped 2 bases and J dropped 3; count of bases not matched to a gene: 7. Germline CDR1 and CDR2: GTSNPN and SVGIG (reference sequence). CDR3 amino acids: CAWSRTGGNYEQYF. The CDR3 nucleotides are TGTGCCTGGAGTAGGACGGGGGGAAACTACGAGCAGTACTTC.

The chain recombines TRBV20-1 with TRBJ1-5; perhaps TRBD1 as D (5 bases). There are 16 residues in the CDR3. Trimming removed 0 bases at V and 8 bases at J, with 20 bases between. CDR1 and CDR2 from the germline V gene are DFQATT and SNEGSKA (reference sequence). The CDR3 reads CSAREHQGGGGKPQHF. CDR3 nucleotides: TGCAGTGCTAGAGAACATCAGGGAGGTGGGGGAAAGCCCCAGCATTTT.

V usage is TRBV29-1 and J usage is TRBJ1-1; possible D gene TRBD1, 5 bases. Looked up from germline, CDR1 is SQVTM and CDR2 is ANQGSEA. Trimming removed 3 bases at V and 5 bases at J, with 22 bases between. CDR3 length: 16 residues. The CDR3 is CSVEVLKGPQETEAFF. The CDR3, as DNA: TGCAGCGTTGAGGTCCTGAAAGGGCCACAGGAGACTGAAGCTTTCTTT.

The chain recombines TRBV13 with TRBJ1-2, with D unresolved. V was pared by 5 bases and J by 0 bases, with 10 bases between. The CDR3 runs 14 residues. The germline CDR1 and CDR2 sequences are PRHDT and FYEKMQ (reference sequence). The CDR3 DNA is TGTGCCAGCAGCCCCACCCTTGCTAACTATGGCTACACCTTC. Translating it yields CASSPTLANYGYTF. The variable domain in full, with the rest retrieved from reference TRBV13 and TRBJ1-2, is AAGVIQSPRHLIKEKRETATLKCYPIPRHDTVYWYQQGPGQDPQFLISFYEKMQSDKGSIPDRFSAQQFSDYHSELNMSSLELGDSALYFCASSPTLANYGYTFGSGTRLTVV.

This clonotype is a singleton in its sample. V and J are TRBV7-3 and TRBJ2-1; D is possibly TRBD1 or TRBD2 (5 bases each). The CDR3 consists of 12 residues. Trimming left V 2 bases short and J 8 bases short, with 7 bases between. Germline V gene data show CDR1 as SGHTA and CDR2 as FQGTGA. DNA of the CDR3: TGTGCCAGCAGCTTAGAGGGGCATGAGCAGTTCTTC. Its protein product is CASSLEGHEQFF.

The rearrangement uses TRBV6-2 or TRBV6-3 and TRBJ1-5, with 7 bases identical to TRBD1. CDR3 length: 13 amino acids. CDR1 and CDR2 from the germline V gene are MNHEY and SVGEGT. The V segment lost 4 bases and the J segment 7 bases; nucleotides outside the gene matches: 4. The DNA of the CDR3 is TGTGCCAGCAGTTGGGACAGAAGCCAGCCCCAGCATTTT. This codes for CASSWDRSQPQHF.

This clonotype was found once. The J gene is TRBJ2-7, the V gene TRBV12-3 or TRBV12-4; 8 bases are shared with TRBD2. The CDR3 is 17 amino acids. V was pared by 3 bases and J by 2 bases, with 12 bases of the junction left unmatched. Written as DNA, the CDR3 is TGTGCCAGCAGTTTCCTCCCCCTTCTAGCGGGTCCCTACGAGCAGTACTTC. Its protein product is CASSFLPLLAGPYEQYF.